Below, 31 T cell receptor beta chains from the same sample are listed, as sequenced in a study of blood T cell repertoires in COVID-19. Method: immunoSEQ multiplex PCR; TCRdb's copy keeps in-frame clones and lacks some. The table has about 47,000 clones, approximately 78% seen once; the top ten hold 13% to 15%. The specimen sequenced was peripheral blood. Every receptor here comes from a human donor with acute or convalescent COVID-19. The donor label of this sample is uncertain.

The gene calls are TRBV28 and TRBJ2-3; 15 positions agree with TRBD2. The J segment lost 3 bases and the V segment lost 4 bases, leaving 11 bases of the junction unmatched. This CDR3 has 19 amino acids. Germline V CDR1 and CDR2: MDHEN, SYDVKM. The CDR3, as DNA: TGTGCCAGCAGTTCCCACCTCGGACTAGCGGGGGGGGAGACAGATACGCAGTATTTT. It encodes CASSSHLGLAGGETDTQYF.

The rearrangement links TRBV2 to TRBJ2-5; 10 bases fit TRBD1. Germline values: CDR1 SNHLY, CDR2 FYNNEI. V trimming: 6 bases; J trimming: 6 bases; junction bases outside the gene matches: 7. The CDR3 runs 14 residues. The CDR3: CASSLRDRGQTQYF. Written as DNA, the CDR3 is TGTGCCAGCAGCCTCCGGGACAGGGGTCAGACCCAGTACTTC. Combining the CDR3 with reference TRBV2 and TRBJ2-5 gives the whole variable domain EPEVTQTPSHQVTQMGQEVILRCVPISNHLYFYWYRQILGQKVEFLVSFYNNEISEKSEIFDDQFSVERPDGSNFTLKIRSTKLEDSAMYFCASSLRDRGQTQYFGPGTRLLVL.

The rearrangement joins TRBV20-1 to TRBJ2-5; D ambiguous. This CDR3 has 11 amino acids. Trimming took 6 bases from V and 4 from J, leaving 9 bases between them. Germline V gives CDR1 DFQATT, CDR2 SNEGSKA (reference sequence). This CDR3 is CSARHPETQYF. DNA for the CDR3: TGCAGTGCCAGACATCCAGAGACCCAGTACTTC.

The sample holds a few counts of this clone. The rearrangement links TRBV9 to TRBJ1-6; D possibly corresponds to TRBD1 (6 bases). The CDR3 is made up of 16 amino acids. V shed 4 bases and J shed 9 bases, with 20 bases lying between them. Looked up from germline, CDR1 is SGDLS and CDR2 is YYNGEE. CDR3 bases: TGTGCCAGCAGCCCCACGATGGAGGACAGCGGTTCACCCCTCCACTTT. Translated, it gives CASSPTMEDSGSPLHF. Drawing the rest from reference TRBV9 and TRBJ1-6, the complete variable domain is DSGVTQTPKHLITATGQRVTLRCSPRSGDLSVYWYQQSLDQGLQFLIQYYNGEERAKGNILERFSAQQFPDLHSELNLSSLELGDSALYFCASSPTMEDSGSPLHFGNGTRLTVT.

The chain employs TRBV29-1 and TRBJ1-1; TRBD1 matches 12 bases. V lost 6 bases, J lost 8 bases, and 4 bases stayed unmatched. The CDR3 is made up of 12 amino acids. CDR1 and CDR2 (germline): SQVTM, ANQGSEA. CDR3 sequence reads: CSVGQGAPEAFF. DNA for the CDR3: TGCAGCGTGGGACAGGGGGCCCCCGAAGCTTTCTTT.

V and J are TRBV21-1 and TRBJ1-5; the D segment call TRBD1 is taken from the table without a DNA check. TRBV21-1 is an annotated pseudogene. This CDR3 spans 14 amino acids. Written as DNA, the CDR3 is TGTGCCAGCAGTCACAGGGTTGGCAATCAGCCCCAGCATTTT. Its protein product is CASSHRVGNQPQHF.

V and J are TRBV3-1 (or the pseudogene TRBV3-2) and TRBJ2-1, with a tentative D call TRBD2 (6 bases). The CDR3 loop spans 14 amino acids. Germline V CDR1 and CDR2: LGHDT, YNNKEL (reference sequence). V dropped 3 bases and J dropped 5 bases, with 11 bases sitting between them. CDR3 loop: CASSHRGTDNEQFF. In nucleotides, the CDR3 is TGTGCCAGCAGCCATCGGGGGACCGACAATGAGCAGTTCTTC.

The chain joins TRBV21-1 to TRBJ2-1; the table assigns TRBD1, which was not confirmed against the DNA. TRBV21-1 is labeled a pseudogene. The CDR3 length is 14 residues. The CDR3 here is CASPGAGGGNEQFF. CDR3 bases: TGTGCCAGCCCAGGGGCAGGGGGAGGCAATGAGCAGTTCTTC.

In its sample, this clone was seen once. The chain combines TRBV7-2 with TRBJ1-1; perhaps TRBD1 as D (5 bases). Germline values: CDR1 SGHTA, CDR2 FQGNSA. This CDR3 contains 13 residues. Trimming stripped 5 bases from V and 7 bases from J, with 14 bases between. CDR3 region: CASSKRQTSEAFF. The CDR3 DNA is TGTGCCAGCAGCAAGAGACAGACGAGTGAAGCTTTCTTT.

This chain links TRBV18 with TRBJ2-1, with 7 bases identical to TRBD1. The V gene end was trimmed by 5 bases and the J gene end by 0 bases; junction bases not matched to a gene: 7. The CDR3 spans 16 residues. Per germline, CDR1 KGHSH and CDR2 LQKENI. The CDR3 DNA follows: TGTGCCAGCTCAGTCCGGACAGGAAACTCCTACAATGAGCAGTTCTTC. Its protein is CASSVRTGNSYNEQFF.

CDR3 residues: CASSLVAYTGELFF. The CDR3 DNA sequence: TGTGCCAGCAGCTTAGTAGCGTACACCGGGGAGCTGTTTTTT. This chain connects TRBV7-8 to TRBJ2-2; weak D call: TRBD2 (5 bases). CDR1 is SGHVS, CDR2 FQNEAQ, per germline. V lost 1 base to trimming and J lost 3 bases, with 6 bases between them. The CDR3 length is 14 residues. The entire variable domain, with the rest obtained from reference TRBV7-8 and TRBJ2-2, is as follows: GAGVSQSPRYKVAKRGQDVALRCDPISGHVSLFWYQQALGQGPEFLTYFQNEAQLDKSGLPSDRFFAERPEGSVSTLKIQRTQQEDSAVYLCASSLVAYTGELFFGEGSRLTVL.

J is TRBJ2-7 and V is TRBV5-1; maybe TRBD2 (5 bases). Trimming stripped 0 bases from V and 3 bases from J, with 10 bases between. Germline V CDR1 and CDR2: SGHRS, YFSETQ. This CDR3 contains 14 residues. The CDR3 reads CASSLGYSVYEQYF. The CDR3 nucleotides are TGCGCCAGCAGCTTGGGGTATAGCGTCTACGAGCAGTACTTC.

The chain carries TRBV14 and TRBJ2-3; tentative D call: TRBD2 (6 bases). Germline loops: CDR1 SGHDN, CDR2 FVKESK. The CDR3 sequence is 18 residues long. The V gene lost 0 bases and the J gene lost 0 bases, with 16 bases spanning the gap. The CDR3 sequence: CASSQDLRGRFSTDTQYF. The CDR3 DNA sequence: TGTGCCAGCAGCCAAGATCTACGGGGGAGGTTTAGCACAGATACGCAGTATTTT.

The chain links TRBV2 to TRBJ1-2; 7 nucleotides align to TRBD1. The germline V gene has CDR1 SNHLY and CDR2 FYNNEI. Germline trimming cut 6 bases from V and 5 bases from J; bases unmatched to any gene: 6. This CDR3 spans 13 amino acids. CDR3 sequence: CASRSTGAYGYTF. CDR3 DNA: TGTGCCAGCAGGTCAACAGGGGCGTATGGCTACACCTTC.

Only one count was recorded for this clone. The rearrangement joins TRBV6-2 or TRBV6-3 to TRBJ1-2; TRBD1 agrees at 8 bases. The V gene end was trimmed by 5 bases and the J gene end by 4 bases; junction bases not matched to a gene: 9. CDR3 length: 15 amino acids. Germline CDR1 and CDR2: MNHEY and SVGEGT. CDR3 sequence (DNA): TGTGCCAGCAGTAACGCCAGGGGGCAGATCTATGGCTACACCTTC. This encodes CASSNARGQIYGYTF.

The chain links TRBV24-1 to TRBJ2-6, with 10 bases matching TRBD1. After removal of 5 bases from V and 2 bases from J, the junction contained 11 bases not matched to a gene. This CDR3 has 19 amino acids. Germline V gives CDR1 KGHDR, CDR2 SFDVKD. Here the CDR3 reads CATSGPGQGTLPGANVLTF. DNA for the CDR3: TGTGCCACCAGTGGGCCGGGACAGGGGACTCTCCCTGGGGCCAACGTCCTGACTTTC.

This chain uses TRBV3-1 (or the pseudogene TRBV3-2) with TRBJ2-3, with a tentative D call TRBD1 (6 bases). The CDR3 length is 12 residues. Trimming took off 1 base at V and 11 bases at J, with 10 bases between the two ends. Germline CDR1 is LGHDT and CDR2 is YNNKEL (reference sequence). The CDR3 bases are TGTGCCAGCAGCCAAGGGGAACAGGGGCAGTATTTT. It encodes CASSQGEQGQYF.

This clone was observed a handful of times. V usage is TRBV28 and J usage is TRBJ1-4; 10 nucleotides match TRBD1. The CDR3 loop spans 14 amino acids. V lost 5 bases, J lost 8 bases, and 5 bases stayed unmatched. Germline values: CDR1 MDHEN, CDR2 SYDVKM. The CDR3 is CASSEGQGIEKLFF. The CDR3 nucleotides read TGTGCCAGCAGTGAGGGACAGGGGATAGAAAAACTGTTTTTT.

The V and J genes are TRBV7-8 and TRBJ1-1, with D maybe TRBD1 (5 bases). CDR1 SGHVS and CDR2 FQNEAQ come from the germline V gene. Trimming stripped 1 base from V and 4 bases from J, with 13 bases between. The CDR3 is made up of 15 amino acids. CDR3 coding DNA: TGTGCCAGCAGCTTAGAAGGCAGGGTGGGCACTGAAGCTTTCTTT. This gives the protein CASSLEGRVGTEAFF. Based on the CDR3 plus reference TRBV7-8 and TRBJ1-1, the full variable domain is GAGVSQSPRYKVAKRGQDVALRCDPISGHVSLFWYQQALGQGPEFLTYFQNEAQLDKSGLPSDRFFAERPEGSVSTLKIQRTQQEDSAVYLCASSLEGRVGTEAFFGQGTRLTVV.

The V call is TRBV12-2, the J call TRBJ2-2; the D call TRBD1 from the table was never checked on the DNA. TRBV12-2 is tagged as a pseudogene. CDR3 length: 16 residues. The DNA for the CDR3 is TGTGCAAGTCGCTTAGGGACAGGCCCAGTCACCGGGGAGCTGTTTTTT. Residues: CASRLGTGPVTGELFF.

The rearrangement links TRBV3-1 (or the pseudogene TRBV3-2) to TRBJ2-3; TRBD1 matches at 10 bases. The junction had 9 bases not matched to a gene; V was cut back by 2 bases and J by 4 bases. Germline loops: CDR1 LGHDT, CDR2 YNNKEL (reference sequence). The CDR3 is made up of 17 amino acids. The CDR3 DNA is TGTGCCAGCAGCCAATTACCGGGACAGGGGTTGGCAGATACGCAGTATTTT. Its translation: CASSQLPGQGLADTQYF.

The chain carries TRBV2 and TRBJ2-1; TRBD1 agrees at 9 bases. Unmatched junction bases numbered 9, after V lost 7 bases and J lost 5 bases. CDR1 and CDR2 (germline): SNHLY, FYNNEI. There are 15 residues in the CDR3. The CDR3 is CASKTFGQGNNEQFF. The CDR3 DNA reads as TGTGCCAGCAAAACTTTCGGACAGGGGAACAATGAGCAGTTCTTC.

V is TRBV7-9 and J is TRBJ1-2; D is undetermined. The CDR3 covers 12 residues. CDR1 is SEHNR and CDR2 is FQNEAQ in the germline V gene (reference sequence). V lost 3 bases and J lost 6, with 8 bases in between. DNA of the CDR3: TGTGCCAGCAGCTTTGGCGGGGATGGCTACACCTTC. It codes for CASSFGGDGYTF.

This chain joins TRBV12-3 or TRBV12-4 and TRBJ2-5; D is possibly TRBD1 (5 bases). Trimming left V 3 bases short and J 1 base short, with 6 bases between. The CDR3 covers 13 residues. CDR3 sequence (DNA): TGTGCCAGCAGTTTCACAGGCCAAGAGACCCAGTACTTC. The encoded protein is CASSFTGQETQYF.

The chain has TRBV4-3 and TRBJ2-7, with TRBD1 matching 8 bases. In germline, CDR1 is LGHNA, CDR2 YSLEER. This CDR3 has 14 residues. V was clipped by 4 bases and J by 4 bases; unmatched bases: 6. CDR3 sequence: CASSLWQGAYEQYF. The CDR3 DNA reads TGCGCCAGCAGCCTTTGGCAGGGGGCTTACGAGCAGTACTTC.

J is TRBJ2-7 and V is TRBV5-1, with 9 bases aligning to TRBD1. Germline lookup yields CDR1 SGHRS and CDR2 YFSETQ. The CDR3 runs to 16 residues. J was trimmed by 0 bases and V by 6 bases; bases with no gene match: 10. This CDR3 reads CASTHGGTGRSYEQYF. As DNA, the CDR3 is TGCGCCAGCACCCATGGGGGGACAGGGCGCTCCTACGAGCAGTACTTC.

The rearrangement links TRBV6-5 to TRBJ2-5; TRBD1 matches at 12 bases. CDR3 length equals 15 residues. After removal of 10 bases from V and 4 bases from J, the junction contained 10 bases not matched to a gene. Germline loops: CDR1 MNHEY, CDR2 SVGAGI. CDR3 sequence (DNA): TGTGCCACCCAACGGGACAGGGGGCTCGTAGAGACCCAGTACTTC. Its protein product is CATQRDRGLVETQYF.

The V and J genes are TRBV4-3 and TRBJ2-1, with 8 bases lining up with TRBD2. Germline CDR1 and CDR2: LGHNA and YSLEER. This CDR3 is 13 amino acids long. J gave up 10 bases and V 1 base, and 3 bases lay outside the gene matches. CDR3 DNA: TGCGCCAGCAGCCAAGTGGTAGCGGGAGAGCAGTTCTTC. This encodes CASSQVVAGEQFF.

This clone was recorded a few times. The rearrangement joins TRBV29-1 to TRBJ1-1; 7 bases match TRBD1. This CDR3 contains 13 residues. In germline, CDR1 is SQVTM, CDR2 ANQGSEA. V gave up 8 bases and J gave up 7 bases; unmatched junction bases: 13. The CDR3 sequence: CSTKQGSMIEAFF. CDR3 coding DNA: TGCAGCACAAAACAGGGGTCAATGATTGAAGCTTTCTTT.

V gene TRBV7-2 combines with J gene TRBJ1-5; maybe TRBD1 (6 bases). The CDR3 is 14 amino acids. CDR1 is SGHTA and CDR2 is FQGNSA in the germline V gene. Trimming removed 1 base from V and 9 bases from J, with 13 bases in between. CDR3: CASSLGGGTMPQHF. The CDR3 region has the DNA TGTGCCAGCAGCTTAGGAGGGGGTACGATGCCCCAGCATTTT.

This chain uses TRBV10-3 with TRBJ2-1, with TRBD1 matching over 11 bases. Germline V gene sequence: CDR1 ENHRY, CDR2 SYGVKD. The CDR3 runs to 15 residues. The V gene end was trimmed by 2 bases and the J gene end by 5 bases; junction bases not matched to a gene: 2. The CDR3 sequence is CAISERTGGNNEQFF. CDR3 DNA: TGTGCCATCAGTGAGCGGACAGGGGGCAACAATGAGCAGTTCTTC.